The 32 T cell receptor beta chains given below trace back to one sample, sequenced in a study of Graves' ophthalmopathy and Graves' hyperthyroidism. As the template, RNA transcripts were used to amplify TCR beta CDR3 regions. First-round RT-PCR used HTBI primers; second-round multiplex PCR followed. TCRdb used MiXCR to reprocess the multiplex PCR reads, holding one entry per CDR3 protein. The sample shows about 480,000 distinct CDR3 sequences, approximately 15% of them seen only once. Sequencing input: blood. These receptors were collected from a woman aged 25 to 39 with Graves' ophthalmopathy.

This clonotype occurred many times. The chain uses TRBV28 and TRBJ1-1; possible D gene TRBD1, 6 bases. The CDR3 is made up of 18 amino acids. Germline V gene data show CDR1 as MDHEN and CDR2 as SYDVKM. With 2 bases removed from V and 4 bases from J, the gap between germline ends came to 23 bases. Here the CDR3 reads CASSLASWVTGHGTEAFF. The DNA of the CDR3 is TGTGCCAGCAGTTTAGCATCGTGGGTTACAGGGCACGGCACTGAAGCTTTCTTT.

The table lists this clonotype with many counts. V and J are TRBV20-1 and TRBJ2-7; D is ambiguous. V was trimmed by 3 bases and J by 3 bases, leaving 12 bases between them. The CDR3 loop spans 13 amino acids. The germline V gene encodes CDR1 DFQATT and CDR2 SNEGSKA (reference sequence). The CDR3 loop reads CSASTPPDYEQYF. Here the CDR3 DNA reads TGCAGTGCTAGCACCCCCCCCGACTACGAGCAGTACTTC.

The table lists this clonotype with many counts. Written as DNA, the CDR3 is TGTGCCTGGACGAGGGGCACCAACTATGGCTACACCTTC. This codes for CAWTRGTNYGYTF. The J gene is TRBJ1-2, the V gene TRBV30, with a weak D call TRBD1 (5 bases). This CDR3 spans 13 amino acids. V was trimmed by 4 bases and J by 2 bases, leaving 11 bases between them. Germline CDR1 reads GTSNPN; CDR2 reads SVGIG (reference sequence).

This clonotype was counted at least ten times. The V gene is TRBV25-1, the J gene TRBJ2-7; 14 nucleotides match TRBD2. This CDR3 is built from 17 residues. With 4 bases clipped from V and 6 bases from J, the junction kept 11 bases outside the gene matches. In germline, CDR1 is MGHDK, CDR2 SYGVNS. In nucleotides, the CDR3 is TGTGCCAGCAGTGGGGGGGGACTAGCGGGAGTTCCAATCGAGCAGTACTTC. It yields the protein CASSGGGLAGVPIEQYF.

This clonotype was detected ten times or more. CDR3 loop: CATSVSRGRATDTQYF. The DNA for the CDR3 is TGTGCCACTTCGGTTTCTCGGGGGAGAGCGACAGATACGCAGTATTTT. The V call is TRBV24-1, the J call TRBJ2-3; D possibly corresponds to TRBD2 (6 bases). In germline, CDR1 is KGHDR, CDR2 SFDVKD. V was cut by 10 bases and J by 3 bases, with 22 bases left in between. The CDR3 sequence is 16 residues long.

The chain uses TRBV28 and TRBJ2-7, with TRBD1 matching 10 bases. The trim removed 4 bases at V and 11 bases at J, leaving 5 bases unmatched. From germline, CDR1 is MDHEN and CDR2 SYDVKM. This CDR3 comprises 12 residues. The CDR3 DNA is TGTGCCAGCAGTTCCCCCGGGACAGGGGAGTACTTC. Residues: CASSSPGTGEYF. The whole variable domain, remainder taken from reference TRBV28 and TRBJ2-7, is DVKVTQSSRYLVKRTGEKVFLECVQDMDHENMFWYRQDPGLGLRLIYFSYDVKMKEKGDIPEGYSVSREKKERFSLILESASTNQTSMYLCASSSPGTGEYFGPGTRLTVT.

This clonotype was counted between two and nine times. The chain links TRBV19 to TRBJ2-7; 7 nucleotides line up with TRBD1. Germline V gene data show CDR1 as LNHDA and CDR2 as SQIVND (reference sequence). V trimming: 5 bases; J trimming: 3 bases; junction bases outside the gene matches: 10. The CDR3 contains 15 residues. CDR3 in DNA: TGTGCCAGTAGTCAAATGGGACAGAGACTCTACGAGCAGTACTTC. As protein: CASSQMGQRLYEQYF.

This clonotype was found many times. This chain uses TRBV19 with TRBJ1-1; 7 bases fit TRBD1. The CDR3 runs 15 residues. V lost 3 bases to trimming and J lost 6 bases; unmatched junction nucleotides: 10. Per the germline V gene, CDR1 is LNHDA and CDR2 is SQIVND (reference sequence). CDR3 nucleotide sequence: TGTGCCAGTAGTATGGCGGCGACAGGGTGTTCTGAAGCTTTCTTT. This sequence encodes CASSMAATGCSEAFF.

This clonotype was counted only a few times. This rearrangement joins TRBV11-3 to TRBJ2-5, with 7 bases matching TRBD2. Germline CDR1 and CDR2: SGHNT and YENEEA. V dropped 3 bases and J dropped 4; count of bases not matched to a gene: 14. CDR3 size: 17 residues. CDR3 loop: CASSFFGGSREGETQYF. The DNA for the CDR3 is TGTGCCAGCAGCTTCTTCGGGGGGTCCAGAGAGGGAGAGACCCAGTACTTC.

The sample holds many counts of this clonotype. The chain has TRBV28 and TRBJ2-7; tentatively, D is TRBD2 (6 bases). The V gene lost 3 bases and the J gene lost 6 bases, with 15 bases spanning the gap. This CDR3 has 14 amino acids. From germline, CDR1 is MDHEN and CDR2 SYDVKM. The CDR3 reads CASSFGGIAGEQYF. The DNA of the CDR3 is TGTGCCAGCAGTTTTGGGGGGATTGCTGGCGAGCAGTACTTC. The full variable domain, with the rest looked up from reference TRBV28 and TRBJ2-7, is DVKVTQSSRYLVKRTGEKVFLECVQDMDHENMFWYRQDPGLGLRLIYFSYDVKMKEKGDIPEGYSVSREKKERFSLILESASTNQTSMYLCASSFGGIAGEQYFGPGTRLTVT.

In its sample, this clonotype was seen a few times. This chain uses TRBV5-5 with TRBJ1-1; no definite D call. The germline V and J ends were trimmed by 4 bases and 0 bases, with 13 bases remaining between them. The V gene's germline CDR1 is SGHKS and CDR2 YYEKEE (reference sequence). This CDR3 is 15 amino acids long. The DNA for the CDR3 is TGTGCCAGCAGCCCAGCCGGGCCATTGAACACTGAAGCTTTCTTT. It codes for CASSPAGPLNTEAFF.

The CDR3 DNA reads as TGTGCCAGCAGTTTTCAGTACGGCTACACCTTC. This codes for CASSFQYGYTF. The chain is built from TRBV12-3 or TRBV12-4 and TRBJ1-2; D gene ambiguous. The V end lost 3 bases, the J end lost 8 bases, and 7 bases lay between the germline ends. The CDR3 has 11 residues.

The sample holds many counts of this clonotype. V and J are TRBV19 and TRBJ2-6; D unresolved. V was cut by 6 bases and J by 0 bases, with 12 bases left in between. Germline V gene lookup returns CDR1 LNHDA and CDR2 SQIVND (reference sequence). The CDR3 sequence is 16 residues long. CDR3 region: CASSSPQYSGANVLTF. CDR3 sequence (DNA): TGTGCCAGTAGCTCCCCCCAGTACTCTGGGGCCAACGTCCTGACTTTC. Filled out from reference TRBV19 and TRBJ2-6, the complete variable domain reads DGGITQSPKYLFRKEGQNVTLSCEQNLNHDAMYWYRQDPGQGLRLIYYSQIVNDFQKGDIAEGYSVSREKKESFPLTVTSAQKNPTAFYLCASSSPQYSGANVLTFGAGSRLTVL.

This clonotype came up many times. This chain joins TRBV28 and TRBJ2-5; perhaps TRBD2 as D (5 bases). This CDR3 is built from 14 residues. The V gene's germline CDR1 is MDHEN and CDR2 SYDVKM. The V end lost 8 bases, the J end lost 5 bases, and 18 bases lay between the germline ends. The CDR3 sequence: CASGAPRVRETQYF. DNA for the CDR3: TGTGCCAGCGGTGCCCCGCGGGTTCGGGAGACCCAGTACTTC. The full variable domain, in which reference TRBV28 and TRBJ2-5 provide the parts outside the CDR3, is DVKVTQSSRYLVKRTGEKVFLECVQDMDHENMFWYRQDPGLGLRLIYFSYDVKMKEKGDIPEGYSVSREKKERFSLILESASTNQTSMYLCASGAPRVRETQYFGPGTRLLVL.

This clonotype was observed at least ten times. The V call is TRBV19, the J call TRBJ1-5, with no clear D. The V end was cut by 2 bases, the J end by 6 bases, with 14 bases between. The germline V gene encodes CDR1 LNHDA and CDR2 SQIVND (reference sequence). The CDR3 contains 15 residues. CDR3 protein: CASSIFGKGTQPQHF. The CDR3 DNA follows: TGTGCCAGTAGTATATTTGGCAAGGGAACTCAGCCCCAGCATTTT.

This clonotype was counted a few times. This may be a read error, as it is one base from a much larger clone. The chain uses TRBV5-6 and TRBJ2-5, with D perhaps matching TRBD1 (5 bases). Germline CDR1 is SGHDT and CDR2 is YYEEEE. The CDR3 has 15 residues. The CDR3 region has the DNA TGTGCCAGCAGCTTGAACCCAGGGCGGCAAGAGACCAAGTACTTC. It yields the protein CASSLNPGRQETKYF.

There are many counts of this clonotype. CDR3 bases: TGTGCCAGCAGTTACAGGGACTCGAACACTGAAGCTTTCTTT. Its protein product is CASSYRDSNTEAFF. The chain carries TRBV6-5 and TRBJ1-1, with TRBD1 as a possible D gene (5 bases). Per germline, CDR1 MNHEY and CDR2 SVGAGI. V lost 2 bases and J 1 base, leaving 8 bases between the germline ends. This CDR3 has 14 amino acids.

This clonotype was observed many times. The chain carries TRBV6-1 and TRBJ2-4; D not resolved. Germline CDR1 is MNHNS and CDR2 is SASEGT. The ends were cut back, 2 bases at V and 1 base at J, with 6 bases in the middle. The CDR3 spans 14 residues. As DNA, the CDR3 is TGTGCCAGCAGTGAAATGGGGGCCAAAAACATTCAGTACTTC. This encodes CASSEMGAKNIQYF.

The chain couples TRBV28 to TRBJ2-5; the D gene is possibly TRBD2 (7 bases). CDR3 length equals 17 residues. Germline V gene lookup returns CDR1 MDHEN and CDR2 SYDVKM. Trimming removed 6 bases at V and 2 bases at J, with 22 bases between. The CDR3 loop is CASSYTLGGGKQETQYF. The CDR3 DNA reads TGTGCCAGCAGCTACACATTAGGGGGGGGTAAGCAAGAGACCCAGTACTTC.

At least ten counts were recorded for this clonotype. The gene calls are TRBV28 and TRBJ1-5; D is undetermined. Germline V lookup: CDR1 MDHEN, CDR2 SYDVKM. The V and J ends lost 2 bases and 0 bases respectively, with 11 bases between them. CDR3 length: 16 residues. In nucleotides, the CDR3 is TGTGCCAGCAGTTTACCGCGCAGCTATAGCAATCAGCCCCAGCATTTT. This encodes CASSLPRSYSNQPQHF. Full variable domain (outside the CDR3, taken from reference TRBV28 and TRBJ1-5): DVKVTQSSRYLVKRTGEKVFLECVQDMDHENMFWYRQDPGLGLRLIYFSYDVKMKEKGDIPEGYSVSREKKERFSLILESASTNQTSMYLCASSLPRSYSNQPQHFGDGTRLSIL.

The rearrangement uses TRBV5-1 and TRBJ2-7; no clear D. V was clipped by 7 bases and J by 9 bases, with 26 bases between them. The CDR3 is 15 amino acids. Germline V lookup: CDR1 SGHRS, CDR2 YFSETQ. CDR3 region: CASAPVSGRSVVQYF. For the CDR3, the DNA is TGCGCCAGCGCCCCAGTATCCGGGCGTTCGGTTGTGCAGTACTTC.

This sequence joins TRBV12-3 or TRBV12-4 and TRBJ2-2, with no clear D. V lost 9 bases, J lost 4 bases, and 12 bases lay in between. CDR3 length: 13 residues. Written as DNA, the CDR3 is TGTGCCAGTCGGCATCGGAGCACCGGGGAGCTGTTTTTT. The encoded protein is CASRHRSTGELFF.

This clonotype has a count of ten or more. This chain joins TRBV18 and TRBJ1-1; D possibly corresponds to TRBD1 (5 bases). CDR3 length: 13 residues. V lost 8 bases to trimming and J lost 1 base, with 11 bases between them. Germline CDR1 reads KGHSH; CDR2 reads LQKENI. The DNA of the CDR3 is TGTGCCAGCAGTTCAGACAGGAACACTGAAGCTTTCTTT. It encodes CASSSDRNTEAFF.

On this clonotype itself: This may stem from a read error, because a much larger clone lies one nucleotide away. The chain has TRBV28 and TRBJ2-5; 7 bases fit TRBD2. The CDR3 consists of 16 residues. The germline gives CDR1 MDHEN, CDR2 SYDVKM. The CDR3 loop reads CASSLGGTGTKETKYF. CDR3 in DNA: TGTGCCAGCAGTTTAGGAGGTACCGGGACTAAAGAGACCAAGTACTTC. The full variable domain, with the rest looked up from reference TRBV28 and TRBJ2-5, is DVKVTQSSRYLVKRTGEKVFLECVQDMDHENMFWYRQDPGLGLRLIYFSYDVKMKEKGDIPEGYSVSREKKERFSLILESASTNQTSMYLCASSLGGTGTKETKYFGPGTRLLVL.

V usage is TRBV30 and J usage is TRBJ2-5; D is possibly TRBD2 (6 bases). The germline gives CDR1 GTSNPN, CDR2 SVGIG (reference sequence). The ends were cut back, 3 bases at V and 1 base at J, with 18 bases in the middle. The CDR3 runs 16 residues. CDR3 residues: CAWRGLSGPPQETQYF. DNA of the CDR3: TGTGCCTGGAGGGGTTTGAGCGGGCCTCCCCAAGAGACCCAGTACTTC.

There are many counts of this clonotype. The rearrangement joins TRBV15 to TRBJ1-6, with D possibly being TRBD1 (5 bases). With 3 bases removed from V and 3 bases from J, the gap between germline ends came to 9 bases. Germline V lookup: CDR1 LNHNV, CDR2 YYDKDF (reference sequence). This CDR3 is 15 amino acids long. The CDR3 DNA reads TGTGCCACCAGCAGGTCGACAGACTATAATTCACCCCTCCACTTT. Protein: CATSRSTDYNSPLHF.

This clonotype was seen ten or more times. V is TRBV7-9 and J is TRBJ1-1, with D hard to call. V was clipped by 1 base and J by 3 bases, with 9 bases between them. Germline loops: CDR1 SEHNR, CDR2 FQNEAQ (reference sequence). The CDR3 is 14 amino acids. This chain's CDR3 is CASSLVVSDTEAFF. In nucleotides, the CDR3 is TGTGCCAGCAGCTTAGTGGTGTCGGACACTGAAGCTTTCTTT.

This clonotype has a count of ten or more. The CDR3 does not close with the conserved phenylalanine or tryptophan, likely indicating a read error. The chain carries TRBV5-1 and TRBJ2-7; the D is unclear. Germline assignment: CDR1 SGHRS and CDR2 YFSETQ. The CDR3 is 13 amino acids. V shed 4 bases and J shed 6 bases, with 14 bases lying between them. In nucleotides, the CDR3 is TGCGCCAGCAGCCACCTCTCAGGATCCGAGCAGTACCTC. It codes for CASSHLSGSEQYL.

In its sample, this clonotype was seen many times. The chain is built from TRBV6-1 and TRBJ1-1; D is perhaps TRBD1 (6 bases). The germline gives CDR1 MNHNS, CDR2 SASEGT. Trimming removed 6 bases from V and 6 bases from J, with 20 bases in between. CDR3 length: 15 residues. CDR3 in amino acids: CASRFLGAQGAEAFF. In DNA form, the CDR3 reads TGTGCCAGCAGGTTCCTGGGGGCCCAAGGGGCTGAAGCTTTCTTT.

The table lists this clonotype with a few counts. The chain employs TRBV15 and TRBJ2-3; 11 bases map to TRBD2. The CDR3 runs 16 residues. The J segment lost 4 bases and the V segment lost 0 bases, leaving 3 bases of the junction unmatched. Looked up from germline, CDR1 is LNHNV and CDR2 is YYDKDF (reference sequence). CDR3 bases: TGTGCCACCAGCAGAGACACTAGCGGGAGCGCAGATACGCAGTATTTT. Translation gives CATSRDTSGSADTQYF. Looking up the rest from reference TRBV15 and TRBJ2-3 gives the full variable domain: DAMVIQNPRYQVTQFGKPVTLSCSQTLNHNVMYWYQQKSSQAPKLLFHYYDKDFNNEADTPDNFQSRRPNTSFCFLDIRSPGLGDTAMYLCATSRDTSGSADTQYFGPGTRLTVL.

The sample holds many counts of this clonotype. V is TRBV19 and J is TRBJ1-2, with 7 bases that match TRBD1. CDR3 size: 11 residues. V lost 10 bases to trimming and J lost 11 bases; unmatched junction nucleotides: 10. Germline V gene lookup returns CDR1 LNHDA and CDR2 SQIVND (reference sequence). The CDR3 sequence: CATLTGRDYTF. The CDR3 DNA follows: TGTGCCACCCTGACAGGGAGAGATTACACCTTC.

This clonotype was seen at least ten times. The chain uses TRBV4-1 and TRBJ2-7; D not resolved. This CDR3 is 14 amino acids long. V was shortened by 0 bases and J by 6 bases, with 12 bases between the two germline ends. The germline CDR1 and CDR2 sequences are MGHRA and YSYEKL. Written as DNA, the CDR3 is TGCGCCAGCAGCCAAGATGCCTTCCAGACCGAGCAGTACTTC. This gives the protein CASSQDAFQTEQYF.